These 19 T cell receptor beta chains share one sample of origin, sequenced in a study of cytomegalovirus exposure and HLA in healthy donors (dated by TCRdb to between 2016 and 2019). The library relied on the immunoSEQ multiplex PCR assay. The multiplex PCR relied on a mix of 60 forward primers for TCR Vbeta segments and 13 reverse primers for TCR Jbeta segments. Drawn from immuneACCESS, this table holds only the in-frame rearrangements with V and J called that TCRdb kept. Clones are partly lost; checked studies trace under half to an unresolved V gene and leave the rest unexplained. Counted in this sample were roughly 100,000 clones; 60% to 85% of them appeared once. Approximately 5% of the sample comes from the top ten. Source material: PBMCs. The receptor set was obtained from a woman aged 18-29 years in good health and CMV-seropositive.

V is TRBV27 and J is TRBJ1-1; TRBD1 is a possible D gene (5 bases). Trimming removed 6 bases from V and 1 base from J, with 12 bases in between. This CDR3 is built from 14 residues. Germline lookup yields CDR1 MNHEY and CDR2 SMNVEV (reference sequence). The CDR3 nucleotides are TGTGCCAGCAGCACAGACAGTTCGAACACTGAAGCTTTCTTT. This gives the protein CASSTDSSNTEAFF.

The J gene is TRBJ2-5, the V gene TRBV28, with unresolved D. The J call is in doubt because the DNA end fits TRBJ2-7 better. Germline lookup yields CDR1 MDHEN and CDR2 SYDVKM. The CDR3 is 14 amino acids. The CDR3 DNA sequence: TGTGCCAGCAGAAGGTCTTATGGGGACTACGAGCAGTACTTC. Its protein is CASRRSYGDYEQYF.

This clone was seen once. The CDR3 coding sequence is TGTGCCAGCAAATCTCCCCCGGGGGGAAACACTGAAGCTTTCTTT. Translated, it gives CASKSPPGGNTEAFF. The V gene is TRBV28, the J gene TRBJ1-1, with D perhaps matching TRBD1 (5 bases). V lost 7 bases to trimming and J lost 2 bases, with 17 bases between them. Per germline, CDR1 MDHEN and CDR2 SYDVKM. The CDR3 totals 15 residues. Full variable domain (outside the CDR3, taken from reference TRBV28 and TRBJ1-1): DVKVTQSSRYLVKRTGEKVFLECVQDMDHENMFWYRQDPGLGLRLIYFSYDVKMKEKGDIPEGYSVSREKKERFSLILESASTNQTSMYLCASKSPPGGNTEAFFGQGTRLTVV.

About this clone itself: An end of the junction does not agree with germline; a read error may underlie this. The chain has TRBV2 and TRBJ2-7; TRBD2 matches at 12 bases. The CDR3 consists of 15 residues. Germline values: CDR1 SNHLY, CDR2 FYNNEI. CDR3 residues: CASSEAETSGSRALF. The CDR3 DNA is TGTGCCAGCAGTGAAGCGGAGACTAGCGGGAGCCGGGCCCTCTTC.

This rearrangement joins TRBV11-2 to TRBJ2-5; 11 bases agree with TRBD2. The V segment lost 1 base and the J segment 4 bases; nucleotides outside the gene matches: 8. The germline CDR1 and CDR2 sequences are SGHAT and FQNNGV. The CDR3 is made up of 17 amino acids. CDR3 DNA: TGTGCCAGCAGCTTAGGGACTAGCGGGCCCGTGGTAGAGACCCAGTACTTC. Its protein is CASSLGTSGPVVETQYF.

This clone was counted a single time. The chain links TRBV10-1 to TRBJ2-2, with D unresolved. This CDR3 has 14 amino acids. Looked up from germline, CDR1 is WNHNN and CDR2 is SYGVQD (reference sequence). The V gene lost 3 bases and the J gene lost 2 bases, with 7 bases spanning the gap. CDR3 sequence: CASSEEENTGELFF. CDR3 sequence (DNA): TGCGCCAGCAGTGAAGAGGAAAACACCGGGGAGCTGTTTTTT.

This clone occurred a few times. The chain joins TRBV10-3 to TRBJ2-7, with TRBD2 identical over 9 bases. This CDR3 contains 15 residues. From germline, CDR1 is ENHRY and CDR2 SYGVKD. V was clipped by 4 bases and J by 7 bases; unmatched bases: 11. CDR3: CAISGGLAGSLEQYF. The CDR3 nucleotides read TGTGCCATCAGTGGAGGTCTAGCGGGAAGTTTGGAGCAGTACTTC.

This clone was counted between two and nine times. This sequence joins TRBV7-3 and TRBJ2-7; D might be TRBD1 (6 bases). The germline V and J ends were trimmed by 5 bases and 3 bases, with 11 bases remaining between them. The CDR3 length is 13 residues. Germline CDR1 and CDR2: SGHTA and FQGTGA. The CDR3 bases are TGTGCCAGCAGCAAACAGGGAGACTACGAGCAGTACTTC. This translates into CASSKQGDYEQYF. The full variable domain, with the rest looked up from reference TRBV7-3 and TRBJ2-7, is GAGVSQTPSNKVTEKGKYVELRCDPISGHTALYWYRQSLGQGPEFLIYFQGTGAADDSGLPNDRFFAVRPEGSVSTLKIQRTERGDSAVYLCASSKQGDYEQYFGPGTRLTVT.

This chain uses TRBV9 with TRBJ1-1; no clear D. CDR1 and CDR2 from the germline V gene are SGDLS and YYNGEE. The CDR3 consists of 13 residues. V was cut by 0 bases and J by 4 bases, with 7 bases left in between. The CDR3 loop is CASSVAGITEAFF. CDR3 DNA sequence: TGTGCCAGCAGCGTAGCAGGTATCACTGAAGCTTTCTTT.

The rearrangement joins TRBV14 to TRBJ2-7; TRBD1 is a possible D gene (6 bases). V was pared by 2 bases and J by 3 bases, with 14 bases between. The CDR3 totals 15 residues. Germline CDR1 reads SGHDN; CDR2 reads FVKESK. The CDR3 protein is CASSQLKTGFYEQYF. The CDR3 bases are TGTGCCAGCAGCCAATTGAAAACAGGGTTCTACGAGCAGTACTTC.

This clone was observed a single time. The CDR3 DNA sequence: TGCGCCAGCAGATCGGACAATACCTACGAGCAGTACTTC. Translated: CASRSDNTYEQYF. The chain employs TRBV5-1 and TRBJ2-7; a weak D match, TRBD1 (5 bases). Per germline, CDR1 SGHRS and CDR2 YFSETQ. The CDR3 has 13 residues. Trimming took 5 bases from V and 2 from J, leaving 11 bases between them.

This sequence joins TRBV5-1 and TRBJ2-5, with 9 bases lining up with TRBD1. The germline gives CDR1 SGHRS, CDR2 YFSETQ. Trimming cost V 0 bases and J 4 bases; bases outside gene matches: 4. This CDR3 is 15 amino acids long. CDR3 sequence: CASSLGRTGVETQYF. The CDR3 nucleotides read TGCGCCAGCAGCTTGGGCCGGACAGGGGTAGAGACCCAGTACTTC.

The CDR3 DNA sequence: TGTGCCAGCAGCTTAGGGACTAGCAGCGAGCAGTACTTC. Translation gives CASSLGTSSEQYF. V and J are TRBV11-3 and TRBJ2-7, with 8 nucleotides matching TRBD2. V lost 1 base and J lost 6; bases outside the gene matches: 2. Germline CDR1 reads SGHNT; CDR2 reads YENEEA. The CDR3 totals 13 residues.

The chain employs TRBV28 and TRBJ2-3, with D perhaps TRBD1 (6 bases). Germline-derived CDR1 and CDR2 are MDHEN and SYDVKM. V shed 1 base and J shed 6 bases, with 14 bases lying between them. This CDR3 spans 15 amino acids. The CDR3 DNA reads as TGTGCCAGCAGTTTATCAGCAGGGGCGGTGGATACGCAGTATTTT. This encodes CASSLSAGAVDTQYF.

J is TRBJ1-1 and V is TRBV28; TRBD1 agrees at 7 bases. V dropped 6 bases and J dropped 10; count of bases not matched to a gene: 11. In germline, CDR1 is MDHEN, CDR2 SYDVKM. This CDR3 spans 13 amino acids. The CDR3 sequence is CASSQDRPTVAFF. In DNA form, the CDR3 reads TGTGCCAGCAGCCAGGACAGGCCTACCGTAGCTTTCTTT.

The genes are TRBV2 and TRBJ2-3, with TRBD2 identical over 12 bases. This CDR3 contains 17 residues. Per germline, CDR1 SNHLY and CDR2 FYNNEI. V gave up 8 bases and J gave up 5 bases; unmatched junction bases: 14. CDR3 protein: CASLGMASGRAGDTQYF. The CDR3 nucleotides are TGTGCCAGCTTAGGTATGGCTAGCGGGAGGGCCGGAGATACGCAGTATTTT.

The J gene is TRBJ1-4, the V gene TRBV6-1; 7 positions match TRBD1. Trimming removed 5 bases from V and 5 bases from J; junction bases left unmatched: 8. CDR3 length: 15 amino acids. CDR1 and CDR2 (germline): MNHNS, SASEGT. The CDR3 sequence: CASSFTGALNEKLFF. In nucleotides, the CDR3 is TGTGCCAGCAGTTTTACAGGGGCCCTCAATGAAAAACTGTTTTTT.

The chain carries TRBV4-2 and TRBJ2-3; TRBD1 agrees at 7 bases. The trim removed 3 bases at V and 5 bases at J, leaving 5 bases unmatched. Germline CDR1 and CDR2: LGHNA and YNFKEQ. This CDR3 spans 14 amino acids. In nucleotides, the CDR3 is TGTGCCAGCAGCCATACAGGGGTGGGAGATACGCAGTATTTT. Residues: CASSHTGVGDTQYF.

The J gene is TRBJ1-5, the V gene TRBV18; D unclear. Germline-derived CDR1 and CDR2 are KGHSH and LQKENI. V was cut by 5 bases and J by 5 bases, with 13 bases left in between. The CDR3 extends over 14 amino acids. CDR3 protein: CASSSYGGDQPQHF. As DNA, the CDR3 is TGTGCCAGCTCATCTTATGGCGGGGATCAGCCCCAGCATTTT.